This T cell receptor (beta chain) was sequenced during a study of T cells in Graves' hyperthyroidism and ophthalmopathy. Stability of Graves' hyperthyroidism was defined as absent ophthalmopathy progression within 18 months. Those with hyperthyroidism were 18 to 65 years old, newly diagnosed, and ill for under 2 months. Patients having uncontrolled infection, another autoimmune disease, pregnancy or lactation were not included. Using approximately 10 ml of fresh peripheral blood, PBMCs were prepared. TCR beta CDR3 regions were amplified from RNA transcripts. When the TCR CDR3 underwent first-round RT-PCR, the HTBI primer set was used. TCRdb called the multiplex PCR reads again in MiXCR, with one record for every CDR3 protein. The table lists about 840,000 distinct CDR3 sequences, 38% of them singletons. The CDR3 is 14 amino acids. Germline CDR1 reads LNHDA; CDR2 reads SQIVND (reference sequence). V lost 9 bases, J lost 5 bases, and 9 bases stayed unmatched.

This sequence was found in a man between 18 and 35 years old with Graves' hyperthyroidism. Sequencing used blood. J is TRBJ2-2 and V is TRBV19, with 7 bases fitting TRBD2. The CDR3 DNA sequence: TGTGCCAGCCGTTTTCTCGGGAGGACCGGGGAGCTGTTTTTT. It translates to CASRFLGRTGELFF.